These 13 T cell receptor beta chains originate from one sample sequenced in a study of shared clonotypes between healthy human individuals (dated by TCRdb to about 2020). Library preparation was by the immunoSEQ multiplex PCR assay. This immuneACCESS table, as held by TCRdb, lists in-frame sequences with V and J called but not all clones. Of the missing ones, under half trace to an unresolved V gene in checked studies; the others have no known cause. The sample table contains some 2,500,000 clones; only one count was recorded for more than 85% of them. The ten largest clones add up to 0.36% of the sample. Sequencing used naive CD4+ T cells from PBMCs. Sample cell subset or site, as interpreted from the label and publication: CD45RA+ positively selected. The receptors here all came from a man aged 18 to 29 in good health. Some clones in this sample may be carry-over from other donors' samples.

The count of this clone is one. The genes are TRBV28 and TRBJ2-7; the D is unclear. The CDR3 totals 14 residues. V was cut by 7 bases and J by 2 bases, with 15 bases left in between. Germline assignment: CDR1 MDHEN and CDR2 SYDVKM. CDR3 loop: CASKGPRSPYEQYF. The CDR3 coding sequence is TGTGCCAGCAAGGGTCCACGAAGTCCCTACGAGCAGTACTTC.

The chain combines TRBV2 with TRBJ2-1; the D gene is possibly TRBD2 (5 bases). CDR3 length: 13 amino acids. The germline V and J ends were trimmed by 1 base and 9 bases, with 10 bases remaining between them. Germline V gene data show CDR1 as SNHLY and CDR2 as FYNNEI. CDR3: CASSEEAGGEQFF. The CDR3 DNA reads TGTGCCAGCAGTGAAGAGGCGGGCGGTGAGCAGTTCTTC.

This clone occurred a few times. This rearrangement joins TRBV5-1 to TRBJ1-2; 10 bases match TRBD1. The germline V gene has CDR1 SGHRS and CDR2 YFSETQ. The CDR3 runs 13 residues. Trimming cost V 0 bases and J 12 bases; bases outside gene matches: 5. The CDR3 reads CASSLGQGARNTF. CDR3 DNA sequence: TGCGCCAGCAGCTTGGGACAGGGGGCGAGGAACACCTTC.

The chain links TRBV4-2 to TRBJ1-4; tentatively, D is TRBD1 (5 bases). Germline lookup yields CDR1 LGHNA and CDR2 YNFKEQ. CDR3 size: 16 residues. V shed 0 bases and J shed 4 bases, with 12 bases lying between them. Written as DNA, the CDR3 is TGTGCCAGCAGCCAAGATACCGGGGGAGGTAATGAAAAACTGTTTTTT. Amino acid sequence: CASSQDTGGGNEKLFF.

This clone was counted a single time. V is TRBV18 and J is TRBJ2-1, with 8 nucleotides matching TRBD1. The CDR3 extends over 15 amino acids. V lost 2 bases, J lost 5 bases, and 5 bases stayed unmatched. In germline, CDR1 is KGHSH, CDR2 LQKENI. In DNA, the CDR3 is TGTGCCAGCTCACCATCAGGGGGCTTCGACAATGAGCAGTTCTTC. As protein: CASSPSGGFDNEQFF.

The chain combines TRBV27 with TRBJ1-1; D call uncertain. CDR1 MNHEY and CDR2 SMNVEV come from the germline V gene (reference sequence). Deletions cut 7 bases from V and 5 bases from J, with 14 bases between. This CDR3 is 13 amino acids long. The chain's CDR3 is CASMRLVGTEAFF. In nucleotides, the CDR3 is TGTGCCAGCATGAGACTGGTCGGGACTGAAGCTTTCTTT.

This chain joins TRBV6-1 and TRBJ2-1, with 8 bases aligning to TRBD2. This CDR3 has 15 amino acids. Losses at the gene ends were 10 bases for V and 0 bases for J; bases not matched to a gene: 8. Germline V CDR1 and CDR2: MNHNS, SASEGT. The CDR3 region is CATQIGTSSYNEQFF. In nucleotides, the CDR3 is TGTGCCACCCAAATAGGGACTAGCTCCTACAATGAGCAGTTCTTC.

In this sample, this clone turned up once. The CDR3 coding sequence is TGTGCCAGCTCCGGGACACGGGCGGAATATACGCAGTATTTT. This translates into CASSGTRAEYTQYF. The chain links TRBV18 to TRBJ2-3; perhaps TRBD1 as D (6 bases). Between the trimmed V and J ends, which lost 6 bases and 7 bases, there was a span of 17 bases. CDR3 size: 14 residues. CDR1 is KGHSH and CDR2 is LQKENI in the germline V gene.

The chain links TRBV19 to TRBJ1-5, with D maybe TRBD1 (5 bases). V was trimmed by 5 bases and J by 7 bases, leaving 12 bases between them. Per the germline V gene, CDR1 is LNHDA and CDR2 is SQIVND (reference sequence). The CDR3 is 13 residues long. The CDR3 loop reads CASSPQGGQPQHF. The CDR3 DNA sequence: TGTGCCAGTAGTCCCCAGGGCGGGCAGCCCCAGCATTTT.

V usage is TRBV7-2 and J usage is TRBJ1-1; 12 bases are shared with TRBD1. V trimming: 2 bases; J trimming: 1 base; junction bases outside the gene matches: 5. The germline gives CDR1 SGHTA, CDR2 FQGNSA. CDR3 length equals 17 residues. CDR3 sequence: CASSLHRDRGPNTEAFF. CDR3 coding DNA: TGTGCCAGCAGCTTACACCGGGACAGGGGGCCGAACACTGAAGCTTTCTTT.

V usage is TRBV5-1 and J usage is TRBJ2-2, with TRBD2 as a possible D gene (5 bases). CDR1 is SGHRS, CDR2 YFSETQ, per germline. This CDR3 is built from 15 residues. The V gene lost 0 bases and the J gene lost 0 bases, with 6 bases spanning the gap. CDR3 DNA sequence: TGCGCCAGCAGCTTGGAGCGGACGAACACCGGGGAGCTGTTTTTT. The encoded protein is CASSLERTNTGELFF. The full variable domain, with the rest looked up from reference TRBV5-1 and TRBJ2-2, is KAGVTQTPRYLIKTRGQQVTLSCSPISGHRSVSWYQQTPGQGLQFLFEYFSETQRNKGNFPGRFSGRQFSNSRSEMNVSTLELGDSALYLCASSLERTNTGELFFGEGSRLTVL.

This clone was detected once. In DNA form, the CDR3 reads TGTGCCAGCTCACCACCGTCAGGGGGCCATCGAAGGAACACTGAAGCTTTCTTT. This codes for CASSPPSGGHRRNTEAFF. J is TRBJ1-1 and V is TRBV18, with 8 bases fitting TRBD1. V gave up 0 bases and J gave up 1 base; unmatched junction bases: 10. The CDR3 has 18 amino acids. Germline V gives CDR1 KGHSH, CDR2 LQKENI.

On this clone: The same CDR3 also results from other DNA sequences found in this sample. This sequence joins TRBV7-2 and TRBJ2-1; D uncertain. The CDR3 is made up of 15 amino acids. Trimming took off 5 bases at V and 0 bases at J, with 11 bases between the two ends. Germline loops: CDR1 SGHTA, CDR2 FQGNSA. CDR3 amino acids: CASSLTRDSYNEQFF. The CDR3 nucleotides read TGTGCCAGCAGCCTGACTCGAGACTCCTACAATGAGCAGTTCTTC.